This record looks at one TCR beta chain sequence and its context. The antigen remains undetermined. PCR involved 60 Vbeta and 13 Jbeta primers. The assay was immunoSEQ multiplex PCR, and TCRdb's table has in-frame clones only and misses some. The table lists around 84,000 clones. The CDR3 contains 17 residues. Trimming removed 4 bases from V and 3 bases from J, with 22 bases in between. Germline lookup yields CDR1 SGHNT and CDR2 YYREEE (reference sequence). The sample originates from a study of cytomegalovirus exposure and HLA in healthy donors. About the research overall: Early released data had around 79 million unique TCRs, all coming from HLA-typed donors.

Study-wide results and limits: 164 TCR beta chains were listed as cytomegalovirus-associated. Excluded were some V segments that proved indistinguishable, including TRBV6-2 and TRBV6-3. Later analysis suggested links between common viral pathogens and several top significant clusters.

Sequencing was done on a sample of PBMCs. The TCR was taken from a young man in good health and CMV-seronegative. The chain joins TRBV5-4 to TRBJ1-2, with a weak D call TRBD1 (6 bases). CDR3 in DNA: TGTGCCAGCAGCCCCCCTCCGGGACACCAGACTCACTATGGCTACACCTTC. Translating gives CASSPPPGHQTHYGYTF.